The present TCR beta chain was sequenced within a study of cytomegalovirus exposure and HLA in healthy donors. General study points: As a later analysis revealed, the rate of TCR association differed by HLA locus, with DRB1 most and HLA-C fewest. Most of the TCR beta V segments (in an earlier analysis) were productive either about 87% or about 30% of the time. In a later analysis, TCR beta V- and J-gene trimming showed a link to a missense DCLRE1C variant. Researchers reported from a later analysis that most CMV-associated TCR beta chains appeared HLA-restricted.

This clone is a singleton in its sample. What it recognizes is unknown. Researchers ran the PCR with 60 Vbeta and 13 Jbeta primers. This table comes from immunoSEQ multiplex PCR, and its TCRdb copy is limited to in-frame clones, with some not included. The sample holds roughly 190,000 clones, roughly 73% seen once. This receptor was obtained from a woman in her 30s in good health and CMV-seronegative. Material for sequencing was PBMCs.

The CDR3 loop reads CASSPRAGGQTGELFF. In DNA, the CDR3 is TGTGCCAGCAGCCCCCGAGCGGGAGGGCAAACCGGGGAGCTGTTTTTT. The J gene is TRBJ2-2, the V gene TRBV7-9; TRBD2 aligns across 10 bases. Per germline, CDR1 SEHNR and CDR2 FQNEAQ (reference sequence). Trimming at V came to 5 bases and at J to 5 bases, leaving 8 bases not matched to a gene. This CDR3 comprises 16 residues.